This TCR beta chain appears in the sequencing data of a study of shared clonotypes between healthy human individuals. The CDR3 consists of 15 residues. CDR1 and CDR2 from the germline V gene are SGHAT and FQNNGV. Trimming removed 5 bases at V and 5 bases at J, with 18 bases between. Sequencing was at deep level. The method was immunoSEQ multiplex PCR; TCRdb's version includes in-frame clones alone and lacks a portion of them. The data hold about 480,000 clones, with 79% observed a single time. The sequencing input was PBMCs. This receptor was identified in a woman between 35 and 50 years old in good health. Some clones in this sample may be carry-over from other donors' samples. The rearrangement joins TRBV11-2 to TRBJ1-1; D not certain. The CDR3 DNA reads TGTGCCAGCAGCCCTAGAGGCGGGGAAGGAACTGAAGCTTTCTTT. As protein: CASSPRGGEGTEAFF.